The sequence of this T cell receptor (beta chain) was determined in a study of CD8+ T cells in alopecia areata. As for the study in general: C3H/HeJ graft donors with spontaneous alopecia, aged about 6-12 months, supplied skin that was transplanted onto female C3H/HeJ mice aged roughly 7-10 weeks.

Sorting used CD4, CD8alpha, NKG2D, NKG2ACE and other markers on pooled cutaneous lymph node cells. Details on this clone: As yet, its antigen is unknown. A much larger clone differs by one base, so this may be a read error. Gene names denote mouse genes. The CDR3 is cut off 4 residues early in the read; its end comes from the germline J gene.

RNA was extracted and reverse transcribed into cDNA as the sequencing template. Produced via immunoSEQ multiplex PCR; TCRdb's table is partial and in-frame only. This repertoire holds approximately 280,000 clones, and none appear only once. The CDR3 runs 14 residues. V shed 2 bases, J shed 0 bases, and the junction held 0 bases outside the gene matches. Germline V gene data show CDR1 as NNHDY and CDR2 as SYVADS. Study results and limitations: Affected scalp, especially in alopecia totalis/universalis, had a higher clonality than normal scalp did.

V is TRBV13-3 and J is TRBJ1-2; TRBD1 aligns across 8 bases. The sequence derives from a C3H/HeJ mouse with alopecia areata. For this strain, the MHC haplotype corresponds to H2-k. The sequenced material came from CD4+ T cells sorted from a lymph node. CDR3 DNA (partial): TGTGCCAGCAGTGAGGACAGGGCAAACTCC. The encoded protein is CASSEDRANS. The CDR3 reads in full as CASSEDRANSDYTF.